This T cell receptor beta chain was captured by sequencing in a study of T-cell reconstitution after alpha-beta-depleted transplantation in children. Study conclusions and caveats: Most T-cell counts and diversity one year after the transplant came from T cells that were newly produced.

From germline, CDR1 is MNHEY and CDR2 SVGAGI. The CDR3 length is 11 residues. Trimming left V 6 bases short and J 4 bases short, with 3 bases between. Unique molecular identifiers were incorporated into the prepared TCRbeta library. One entry per CDR3 protein, called by TCRdb with MiXCR from the PCR reads. Of some 450,000 distinct CDR3 sequences in the sample, 43% were seen once. This clonotype was picked up many times. Its antigen is as yet unknown. The chain links TRBV6-5 to TRBJ2-2; no reliable D call. This clonotype was obtained from a girl aged 2-9 years with aplastic anemia, due to receive a stem cell transplant. The material sequenced was PBMCs, taken before TCRalphabeta/CD19-depleted stem cell transplant. The DNA of the CDR3 is TGTGCCAGCAGGTCCACCGGGGAGCTGTTTTTT. Residues: CASRSTGELFF.